The 30 T cell receptor beta chains presented below share a single source sample, sequenced in a study of cytomegalovirus exposure and HLA in healthy donors. The PCR employed 60 Vbeta primers together with 13 Jbeta primers. Assay used: immunoSEQ multiplex PCR; TCRdb lists only in-frame clones, some missing. The sample lists 120,000 or so clones; approximately 82% were seen once. The sample consisted of PBMCs. Receptors originate from a man younger than 45 in good health and CMV-seropositive.

The V call is TRBV29-1, the J call TRBJ2-1; perhaps TRBD2 as D (6 bases). Trimming removed 6 bases from V and 6 bases from J, with 18 bases in between. CDR3 size: 14 residues. Germline assignment: CDR1 SQVTM and CDR2 ANQGSEA. The CDR3 sequence is CSVNSGYGGNEQFF. CDR3 coding DNA: TGCAGCGTGAATAGCGGTTACGGGGGCAATGAGCAGTTCTTC.

J is TRBJ2-7 and V is TRBV28, with a possible D match to TRBD1 (6 bases). The CDR3 is 12 amino acids. V gave up 6 bases and J gave up 6 bases, with 12 bases separating them. The germline V gene encodes CDR1 MDHEN and CDR2 SYDVKM. CDR3: CASSPNRAEQYF. In DNA, the CDR3 is TGTGCCAGCAGCCCCAACAGGGCCGAGCAGTACTTC.

This clone was counted a few times. V usage is TRBV25-1 and J usage is TRBJ1-1, with a weak D call TRBD1 (5 bases). This CDR3 comprises 14 residues. V dropped 3 bases and J dropped 1 base, with 9 bases sitting between them. Germline-derived CDR1 and CDR2 are MGHDK and SYGVNS. The CDR3 here is CASSEGGENTEAFF. CDR3 bases: TGTGCCAGCAGTGAGGGGGGAGAGAACACTGAAGCTTTCTTT. Drawing the rest from reference TRBV25-1 and TRBJ1-1, the complete variable domain is EADIYQTPRYLVIGTGKKITLECSQTMGHDKMYWYQQDPGMELHLIHYSYGVNSTEKGDLSSESTVSRIRTEHFPLTLESARPSHTSQYLCASSEGGENTEAFFGQGTRLTVV.

The chain joins TRBV7-9 to TRBJ1-5; D remains unclear. The CDR3 is made up of 16 amino acids. Germline CDR1 reads SEHNR; CDR2 reads FQNEAQ (reference sequence). Trimming shortened V by 1 base and J by 1 base, and 11 bases separated the two germline ends. The chain's CDR3 is CASSLGGGISNQPQHF. The CDR3 nucleotides are TGTGCCAGCAGCTTAGGAGGCGGGATAAGCAATCAGCCCCAGCATTTT.

This clone was observed a handful of times. The chain is built from TRBV4-3 and TRBJ2-2; D is uncertain. Trimming left V 2 bases short and J 7 bases short, with 11 bases between. The CDR3 loop spans 14 amino acids. Germline V gene sequence: CDR1 LGHNA, CDR2 YSLEER. The CDR3 sequence is CASSQRRTGGELFF. CDR3 coding DNA: TGCGCCAGCAGCCAAAGGCGCACGGGCGGGGAGCTGTTTTTT.

The chain combines TRBV19 with TRBJ1-1, with 7 bases identical to TRBD1. Per the germline V gene, CDR1 is LNHDA and CDR2 is SQIVND (reference sequence). This CDR3 contains 16 residues. V shed 3 bases and J 0 bases; nucleotides not matched to a gene: 7. The CDR3: CASSIGDSSMNTEAFF. CDR3 sequence (DNA): TGTGCCAGTAGTATCGGGGACAGTAGCATGAACACTGAAGCTTTCTTT.

The chain joins TRBV11-1 to TRBJ1-3, with D possibly being TRBD1 (6 bases). V dropped 5 bases and J dropped 7 bases, with 18 bases sitting between them. The CDR3 has 15 amino acids. CDR1 and CDR2 from the germline V gene are SGHAT and FQDESV (reference sequence). CDR3 loop: CASSPGARGRNTIYF. As DNA, the CDR3 is TGTGCCAGCAGCCCAGGAGCCAGGGGCAGGAACACCATATATTTT.

Regarding this clone: At one boundary the junction diverges from the germline segment, which might be a read error. DNA of the CDR3: TGTGCCAGCAGCTTGGAGCAGGGTGGAGATACGCAGTATTTT. Protein: CASSLEQGGDTQYF. The gene calls are TRBV5-3 and TRBJ2-3, with a tentative D call TRBD1 (5 bases). TRBV5-3 is an ORF, and what it does is uncertain. This CDR3 is built from 14 residues.

V and J are TRBV5-1 and TRBJ1-2, with 8 bases matching TRBD1. The CDR3 sequence is 14 residues long. Germline lookup yields CDR1 SGHRS and CDR2 YFSETQ. V was pared by 4 bases and J by 8 bases, with 10 bases of the junction left unmatched. The CDR3 reads CASSAGQGGLGYTF. The DNA for the CDR3 is TGCGCCAGCAGCGCCGGACAGGGTGGTCTAGGCTACACCTTC.

This clone was picked up a small number of times. The rearrangement links TRBV9 to TRBJ2-2; unclear D gene. This CDR3 comprises 14 residues. Germline V gene data show CDR1 as SGDLS and CDR2 as YYNGEE. The germline V and J ends were trimmed by 3 bases and 5 bases, with 11 bases remaining between them. CDR3 region: CASSAPTETGELFF. The CDR3 nucleotides read TGTGCCAGCAGCGCACCGACTGAAACCGGGGAGCTGTTTTTT. The full variable domain, in which reference TRBV9 and TRBJ2-2 provide the parts outside the CDR3, is DSGVTQTPKHLITATGQRVTLRCSPRSGDLSVYWYQQSLDQGLQFLIQYYNGEERAKGNILERFSAQQFPDLHSELNLSSLELGDSALYFCASSAPTETGELFFGEGSRLTVL.

The V call is TRBV7-8, the J call TRBJ2-7; D gene unclear. CDR3 length: 12 residues. Trimming removed 4 bases at V and 3 bases at J, with 7 bases between. The germline V gene has CDR1 SGHVS and CDR2 FQNEAQ. The CDR3 sequence is CASSSSIYEQYF. The CDR3 DNA follows: TGTGCCAGCAGCTCCAGTATCTACGAGCAGTACTTC.

The genes are TRBV9 and TRBJ2-3, with D perhaps TRBD2 (7 bases). The CDR3 contains 17 residues. Germline V gives CDR1 SGDLS, CDR2 YYNGEE. Trimming pared 3 bases from V and 0 bases from J, leaving 17 bases between. The CDR3 sequence is CASSDRAGALSTDTQYF. As DNA, the CDR3 is TGTGCCAGCAGCGATCGGGCGGGGGCTCTAAGCACAGATACGCAGTATTTT.

The rearrangement joins TRBV21-1 to TRBJ2-1; TRBD2, as called in the table, went unchecked against the DNA. TRBV21-1 is noted as a pseudogene. The CDR3 sequence is 18 residues long. The CDR3 DNA sequence: TGTGCCAGCAGCAAGATGGCAGGGAGGGGAGGGTTCTACAATGAGCAGTTCTTC. Its translation is CASSKMAGRGGFYNEQFF.

The chain couples TRBV4-1 to TRBJ2-3; 10 nucleotides line up with TRBD2. Unmatched junction bases numbered 18, after V lost 4 bases and J lost 2 bases. CDR3 size: 20 residues. Per the germline V gene, CDR1 is MGHRA and CDR2 is YSYEKL. The CDR3 DNA reads as TGCGCCAGCAGCCTACAAGAGCCCCCCCCTAGCGGGGGATTCACAGATACGCAGTATTTT. It yields the protein CASSLQEPPPSGGFTDTQYF.

This clone has more than one count but fewer than ten. The chain employs TRBV9 and TRBJ1-2, with no clear D. The CDR3 consists of 13 residues. V was shortened by 0 bases and J by 2 bases, with 5 bases between the two germline ends. CDR1 SGDLS and CDR2 YYNGEE come from the germline V gene. CDR3 sequence reads: CASSVVENYGYTF. CDR3 sequence (DNA): TGTGCCAGCAGCGTAGTGGAGAACTATGGCTACACCTTC.

This chain uses TRBV15 with TRBJ1-4; tentatively, D is TRBD1 (6 bases). V shed 5 bases and J shed 4 bases, with 11 bases lying between them. The CDR3 is 14 residues long. From germline, CDR1 is LNHNV and CDR2 YYDKDF (reference sequence). Here the CDR3 reads CATSLRTVNEKLFF. The CDR3 nucleotides read TGTGCCACCAGCCTAAGGACAGTTAATGAAAAACTGTTTTTT. Using reference TRBV15 and TRBJ1-4 for the parts outside the CDR3, the full variable domain is DAMVIQNPRYQVTQFGKPVTLSCSQTLNHNVMYWYQQKSSQAPKLLFHYYDKDFNNEADTPDNFQSRRPNTSFCFLDIRSPGLGDTAMYLCATSLRTVNEKLFFGSGTQLSVL.

J is TRBJ2-3 and V is TRBV9, with 8 bases lining up with TRBD1. This CDR3 is 15 amino acids long. V shed 4 bases, J shed 5 bases, and the junction held 9 bases outside the gene matches. CDR1 and CDR2 (germline): SGDLS, YYNGEE. CDR3 sequence: CASSPGGFGKDTQYF. CDR3 bases: TGTGCCAGCAGCCCAGGGGGCTTTGGAAAAGATACGCAGTATTTT.

This chain links TRBV9 with TRBJ1-1; no definite D call. Germline CDR1 SGDLS, CDR2 YYNGEE. The CDR3 runs to 13 residues. V lost 1 base, J lost 4 bases, and 8 bases lay in between. CDR3 sequence reads: CASSVQVGTEAFF. The CDR3, as DNA: TGTGCCAGCAGCGTACAGGTAGGCACTGAAGCTTTCTTT.

The chain has TRBV10-2 and TRBJ2-3; 8 bases are a match to TRBD1. Germline trimming cut 6 bases from V and 1 base from J; bases unmatched to any gene: 3. Germline CDR1 reads WSHSY; CDR2 reads SAAADI. The CDR3 covers 14 residues. The CDR3, as DNA: TGCGCCAGCAGACCGGGACAGGGCACAGATACGCAGTATTTT. This encodes CASRPGQGTDTQYF.

Here the CDR3 DNA reads TGTGCCAGCAGTTCCCCTCGGGGGGCCTACGAGCAGTACTTC. Its protein is CASSSPRGAYEQYF. The rearrangement joins TRBV6-5 to TRBJ2-7, with 7 bases that match TRBD2. CDR1 is MNHEY and CDR2 is SVGAGI in the germline V gene. Trimming took 4 bases from V and 2 from J; bases not matched to a gene: 5. The CDR3 length is 14 residues.

This clone was seen more than once but under ten times. The chain carries TRBV9 and TRBJ2-1, with 9 nucleotides matching TRBD2. The CDR3 runs 15 residues. V was pared by 4 bases and J by 4 bases, with 6 bases of the junction left unmatched. The germline V gene has CDR1 SGDLS and CDR2 YYNGEE. CDR3 sequence (DNA): TGTGCCAGCAGCCCCCGGCGGGAGGGATACAATGAGCAGTTCTTC. Protein: CASSPRREGYNEQFF.

The V gene is TRBV28, the J gene TRBJ2-1; 12 nucleotides align to TRBD2. V shed 6 bases and J 0 bases; nucleotides not matched to a gene: 6. CDR3 length: 17 amino acids. From germline, CDR1 is MDHEN and CDR2 SYDVKM. The CDR3 bases are TGTGCCAGCAGCCCGGGACTAGCGGGTTTCTCCTACAATGAGCAGTTCTTC. Translation gives CASSPGLAGFSYNEQFF. The full variable domain, rest sourced from reference TRBV28 and TRBJ2-1, is DVKVTQSSRYLVKRTGEKVFLECVQDMDHENMFWYRQDPGLGLRLIYFSYDVKMKEKGDIPEGYSVSREKKERFSLILESASTNQTSMYLCASSPGLAGFSYNEQFFGPGTRLTVL.

The chain links TRBV13 to TRBJ2-2, with a weak D call TRBD2 (7 bases). This CDR3 comprises 17 residues. CDR1 is PRHDT, CDR2 FYEKMQ, per germline (reference sequence). V lost 4 bases to trimming and J lost 5 bases, with 20 bases between them. This chain's CDR3 is CASSSPTAGAKTGELFF. The CDR3 nucleotides are TGTGCCAGCAGCTCGCCCACGGCGGGGGCCAAGACCGGGGAGCTGTTTTTT.

This clone showed up just once. The V call is TRBV5-1, the J call TRBJ1-5, with TRBD1 identical over 9 bases. The CDR3 spans 17 residues. Losses at the gene ends were 0 bases for V and 1 base for J; bases not matched to a gene: 5. CDR1 is SGHRS, CDR2 YFSETQ, per germline. The CDR3 sequence: CASSLGRGQGSNQPQHF. The CDR3 nucleotides read TGCGCCAGCAGCTTGGGGAGAGGACAGGGGAGCAATCAGCCCCAGCATTTT.

The chain has TRBV25-1 and TRBJ1-2, with TRBD1 matching over 7 bases. The ends lost 6 bases at V and 3 bases at J; junction bases unmatched: 13. CDR1 and CDR2 from the germline V gene are MGHDK and SYGVNS. The CDR3 contains 16 residues. Here the CDR3 reads CASRPEGTARYYGYTF. DNA for the CDR3: TGTGCCAGCAGACCCGAGGGGACAGCGAGGTACTATGGCTACACCTTC.

The gene calls are TRBV7-9 and TRBJ2-7; tentatively, D is TRBD1 (5 bases). Trimming removed 4 bases from V and 4 bases from J, with 14 bases in between. This CDR3 has 14 amino acids. Germline CDR1 reads SEHNR; CDR2 reads FQNEAQ (reference sequence). The CDR3 is CASSSARAAYEQYF. CDR3 DNA: TGTGCCAGCAGCTCCGCCAGGGCCGCATACGAGCAGTACTTC. Full variable domain (rest looked up from reference TRBV7-9 and TRBJ2-7): DTGVSQNPRHKITKRGQNVTFRCDPISEHNRLYWYRQTLGQGPEFLTYFQNEAQLEKSRLLSDRFSAERPKGSFSTLEIQRTEQGDSAMYLCASSSARAAYEQYFGPGTRLTVT.

The table lists this clone with a few counts. The chain uses TRBV28 and TRBJ2-3, with 9 bases fitting TRBD2. Trimming removed 2 bases from V and 1 base from J; junction bases left unmatched: 10. Germline CDR1 and CDR2: MDHEN and SYDVKM. The CDR3 loop spans 18 amino acids. Here the CDR3 DNA reads TGTGCCAGCAGTTTAGTATCGGCTCTAGCGGGGCGCACAGATACGCAGTATTTT. Amino acid sequence: CASSLVSALAGRTDTQYF. The whole variable domain, remainder taken from reference TRBV28 and TRBJ2-3, is DVKVTQSSRYLVKRTGEKVFLECVQDMDHENMFWYRQDPGLGLRLIYFSYDVKMKEKGDIPEGYSVSREKKERFSLILESASTNQTSMYLCASSLVSALAGRTDTQYFGPGTRLTVL.

The rearrangement uses TRBV9 and TRBJ1-2; 7 bases agree with TRBD1. With 2 bases clipped from V and 2 bases from J, the junction kept 0 bases outside the gene matches. The length of the CDR3 is 13 residues. Per the germline V gene, CDR1 is SGDLS and CDR2 is YYNGEE. CDR3 in DNA: TGTGCCAGCAGCGTGGGACAGAACTATGGCTACACCTTC. This codes for CASSVGQNYGYTF.

This clone was seen a handful of times. The chain is built from TRBV30 and TRBJ2-1, with TRBD2 matching 8 bases. Germline loops: CDR1 GTSNPN, CDR2 SVGIG (reference sequence). V was clipped by 3 bases and J by 6 bases; unmatched bases: 13. The CDR3 contains 16 residues. The CDR3 DNA reads TGTGCCTGGAGATCCCGCGGCGGGGGGCACTCCAATGAGCAGTTCTTC. Translating it yields CAWRSRGGGHSNEQFF.

In its sample, this clone was seen many times. V and J are TRBV11-2 and TRBJ2-1; a weak D match, TRBD2 (7 bases). In germline, CDR1 is SGHAT, CDR2 FQNNGV. CDR3 length: 17 amino acids. V was pared by 5 bases and J by 4 bases, with 21 bases between. The chain's CDR3 is CASSAGPGAGAYNEQFF. Here the CDR3 DNA reads TGTGCCAGCAGCGCCGGTCCGGGGGCGGGGGCATACAATGAGCAGTTCTTC.